This T cell receptor (beta chain) was found in a study of blood T cell repertoires in COVID-19. Study background: Specimens from acute and convalescent COVID-19 originated in the United States, Italy and Spain. From T cells, B-cell-depleted T cells, or PBMCs came the material, which was cDNA or gDNA.

Original processing notes: By means of reference gene primer amplification, nucleated cell counts were estimated. Data came from immunoSEQ multiplex PCR; TCRdb stores just in-frame clones and leaves some out. V and J calls and clone size are copied from that table; D and trimming were computed from the DNA. In the table there are tens of thousands of clones, more than 70% of which are singletons. This clone was observed a few times. The CDR3 extends over 16 amino acids. Losses at the gene ends were 2 bases for V and 7 bases for J; bases not matched to a gene: 8. The germline gives CDR1 MNHNS, CDR2 SASEGT.

The rearrangement links TRBV6-1 to TRBJ1-6; the match to TRBD1 covers 7 bases. Sequencing was performed on peripheral blood. This TCR was sampled from a man between 65 and 85 years old with active COVID-19. This CDR3 is CASSERLTGVNSPLHF. CDR3 in DNA: TGTGCCAGCAGTGAAAGGCTCACAGGGGTGAATTCACCCCTCCACTTT.